These 4 T cell receptor beta chains were sequenced from one sample in a study of cytomegalovirus exposure and HLA in healthy donors. 60 Vbeta and 13 Jbeta primers were used in PCR. TCRdb's copy holds only in-frame clones and misses some; the assay was immunoSEQ multiplex PCR. The sample has about 160,000 clones, 65% to 80% seen once; the top ten hold roughly 1.9%. Sequenced sample: PBMCs. All receptors derive from a female donor in good health and CMV-seronegative.

This clone was observed a few times. The rearrangement links TRBV11-3 to TRBJ2-2, with TRBD2 matching 12 bases. Germline assignment: CDR1 SGHNT and CDR2 YENEEA. The V and J ends lost 5 bases and 4 bases, in that order; junction bases with no gene match: 8. This CDR3 region has 17 residues. The CDR3 sequence: CASSPTTSGGLTGELFF. CDR3 DNA: TGTGCCAGCAGCCCGACGACTAGCGGGGGACTCACCGGGGAGCTGTTTTTT.

J is TRBJ2-7 and V is TRBV4-1; no reliable D call. The germline V gene encodes CDR1 MGHRA and CDR2 YSYEKL. V lost 1 base, J lost 6 bases, and 7 bases lay in between. The CDR3 covers 12 residues. The DNA for the CDR3 is TGCGCCAGCAGCCAAGGCGGCCCCGAGCAGTACTTC. Its translation: CASSQGGPEQYF.

This clone appeared a few times. This rearrangement joins TRBV4-1 to TRBJ2-2; no definite D call. Trimming left V 3 bases short and J 5 bases short, with 10 bases between. The CDR3 is 14 amino acids. Germline-derived CDR1 and CDR2 are MGHRA and YSYEKL. In DNA form, the CDR3 reads TGCGCCAGCAGCCACCCGACTCGAACCGGGGAGCTGTTTTTT. It encodes CASSHPTRTGELFF.

This chain uses TRBV10-1 with TRBJ2-5; 12 nucleotides match TRBD2. CDR1 is WNHNN, CDR2 SYGVQD, per germline (reference sequence). V shed 0 bases, J shed 2 bases, and the junction held 1 base outside the gene matches. The CDR3 length is 16 residues. The CDR3 sequence is CASSESTSGGQETQYF. CDR3 nucleotide sequence: TGCGCCAGCAGTGAGTCGACTAGCGGGGGACAAGAGACCCAGTACTTC.